The 2 T cell receptor beta chains presented below share a single source sample, sequenced in a study of shared clonotypes between healthy human individuals. The repertoire was sequenced with immunoSEQ multiplex PCR; TCRdb's copy has only in-frame clones and lacks some. The repertoire consists of roughly 1,000,000 clones, with 78% occurring once and the leading ten covering more than 0.45%. The specimen was memory CD4+ T cells from PBMCs. This sample's subset: CD45RA-negative fraction. These receptor sequences come from a young man in good health. Some clones in this sample may be carry-over from other donors' samples.

The chain carries TRBV4-1 and TRBJ2-1; possible D gene TRBD2, 5 bases. Germline V gene data show CDR1 as MGHRA and CDR2 as YSYEKL. This CDR3 has 16 residues. V lost 3 bases to trimming and J lost 0 bases, with 12 bases between them. The DNA for the CDR3 is TGCGCCAGCAGCCAGACTCCCGAGGGCTCCTACAATGAGCAGTTCTTC. This sequence encodes CASSQTPEGSYNEQFF.

The V and J genes are TRBV14 and TRBJ1-2; possible D gene TRBD1, 5 bases. V lost 3 bases, J lost 6 bases, and 14 bases lay in between. The germline V gene encodes CDR1 SGHDN and CDR2 FVKESK. This CDR3 spans 14 amino acids. Written as DNA, the CDR3 is TGTGCCAGCAGCCAGTGGCAGGGAGGAGATGGCTACACCTTC. This encodes CASSQWQGGDGYTF.